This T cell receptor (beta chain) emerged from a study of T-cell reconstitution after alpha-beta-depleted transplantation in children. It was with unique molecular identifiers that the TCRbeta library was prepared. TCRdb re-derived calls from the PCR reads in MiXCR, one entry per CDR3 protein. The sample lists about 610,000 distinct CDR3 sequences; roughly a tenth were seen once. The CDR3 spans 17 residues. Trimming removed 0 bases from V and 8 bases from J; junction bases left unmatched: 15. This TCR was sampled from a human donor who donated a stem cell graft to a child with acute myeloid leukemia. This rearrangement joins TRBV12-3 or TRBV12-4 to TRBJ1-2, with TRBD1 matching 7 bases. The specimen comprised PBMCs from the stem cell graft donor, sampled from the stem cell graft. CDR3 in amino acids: CASSLAGAGRTGGGYTF. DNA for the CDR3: TGTGCCAGCAGTTTAGCGGGAGCGGGCCGGACAGGAGGAGGCTACACCTTC.